Here is one TCR beta chain with its context. Antigen: not known. These data come from a study of shared clonotypes between healthy human individuals. On the study more broadly: Donor ages ranged 18 to 49 years: a couple of women, a few men. CD4 naive and memory got three plates each, CD8 naive two, CD8 memory one. Study-wide findings and caveats: Memory subsets generally showed smaller estimated richness than naive subsets did.

TCRdb keeps only in-frame clones here, not all; method: immunoSEQ multiplex PCR. The sample has fewer than 850,000 clones, 90% seen once. The sample consisted of memory CD8+ T cells from PBMCs. Subset: CD45RO+ cells pooled with CCR7-negative TemRA cells. This sequence originates from a man younger than 35 in good health. Some clones in this sample may be carry-over from other donors' samples.

CDR3 nucleotide sequence: TGTGCCAGCATGCAGGGCACTGAAGCTTTCTTT. This sequence encodes CASMQGTEAFF. The rearrangement uses TRBV2 and TRBJ1-1, with D maybe TRBD1 (5 bases). Germline V CDR1 and CDR2: SNHLY, FYNNEI. Trimming removed 7 bases from V and 4 bases from J, with 7 bases in between. This CDR3 region has 11 residues.